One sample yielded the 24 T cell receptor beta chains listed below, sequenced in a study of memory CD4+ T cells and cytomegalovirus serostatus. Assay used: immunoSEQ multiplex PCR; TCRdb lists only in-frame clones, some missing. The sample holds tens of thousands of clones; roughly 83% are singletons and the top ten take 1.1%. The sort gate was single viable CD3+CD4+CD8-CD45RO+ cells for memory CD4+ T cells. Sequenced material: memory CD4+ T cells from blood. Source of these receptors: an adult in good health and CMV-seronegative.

CDR3: CATSQPFRGSEQYF. The CDR3 DNA reads TGTGCCACCAGTCAGCCATTTAGGGGTTCCGAGCAGTACTTC. V usage is TRBV15 and J usage is TRBJ2-7, with TRBD1 as a possible D gene (5 bases). V lost 6 bases and J 6 bases, leaving 18 bases between the germline ends. CDR1 and CDR2 (germline): LNHNV, YYDKDF (reference sequence). The CDR3 sequence is 14 residues long.

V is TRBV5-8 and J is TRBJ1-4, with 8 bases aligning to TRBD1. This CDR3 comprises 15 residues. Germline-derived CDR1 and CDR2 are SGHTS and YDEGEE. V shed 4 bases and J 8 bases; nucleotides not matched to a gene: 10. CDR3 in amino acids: CASSTGQGDWEKLFF. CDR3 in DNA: TGTGCCAGCAGCACCGGACAGGGCGATTGGGAAAAACTGTTTTTT.

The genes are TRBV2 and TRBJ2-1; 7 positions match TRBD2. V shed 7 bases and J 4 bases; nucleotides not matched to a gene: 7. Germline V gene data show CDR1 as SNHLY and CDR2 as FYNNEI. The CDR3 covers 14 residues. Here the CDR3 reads CASKGPGLYNEQFF. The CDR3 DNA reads TGTGCCAGCAAAGGCCCGGGACTATACAATGAGCAGTTCTTC. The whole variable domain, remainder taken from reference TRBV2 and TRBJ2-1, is EPEVTQTPSHQVTQMGQEVILRCVPISNHLYFYWYRQILGQKVEFLVSFYNNEISEKSEIFDDQFSVERPDGSNFTLKIRSTKLEDSAMYFCASKGPGLYNEQFFGPGTRLTVL.

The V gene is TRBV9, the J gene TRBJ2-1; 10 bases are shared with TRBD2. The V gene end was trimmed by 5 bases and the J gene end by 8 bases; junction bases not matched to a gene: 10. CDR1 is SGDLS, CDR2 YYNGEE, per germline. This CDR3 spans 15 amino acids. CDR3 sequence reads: CASSLRASGSYEQFF. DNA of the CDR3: TGTGCCAGCAGTTTACGGGCTAGCGGGAGTTATGAGCAGTTCTTC.

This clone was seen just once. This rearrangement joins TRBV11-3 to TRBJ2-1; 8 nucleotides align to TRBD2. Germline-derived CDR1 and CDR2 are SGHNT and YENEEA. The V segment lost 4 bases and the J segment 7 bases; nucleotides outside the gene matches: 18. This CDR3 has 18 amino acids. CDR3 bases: TGTGCCAGCAGCTCTCGACCCCTTGAAAGCGGGAGAAGGAATGAGCAGTTCTTC. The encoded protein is CASSSRPLESGRRNEQFF.

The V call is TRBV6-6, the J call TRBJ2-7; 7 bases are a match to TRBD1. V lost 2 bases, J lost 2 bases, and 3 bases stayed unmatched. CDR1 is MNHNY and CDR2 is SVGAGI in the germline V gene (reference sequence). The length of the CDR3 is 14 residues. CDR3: CASSYSQGAYEQYF. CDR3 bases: TGTGCCAGCAGTTACAGCCAGGGGGCCTACGAGCAGTACTTC.

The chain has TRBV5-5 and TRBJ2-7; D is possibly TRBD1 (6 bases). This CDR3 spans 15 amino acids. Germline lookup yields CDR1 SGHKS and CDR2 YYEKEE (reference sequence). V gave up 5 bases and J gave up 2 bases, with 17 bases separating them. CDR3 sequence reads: CASSFITGQTYEQYF. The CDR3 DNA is TGTGCCAGCAGTTTCATTACGGGACAAACCTACGAGCAGTACTTC.

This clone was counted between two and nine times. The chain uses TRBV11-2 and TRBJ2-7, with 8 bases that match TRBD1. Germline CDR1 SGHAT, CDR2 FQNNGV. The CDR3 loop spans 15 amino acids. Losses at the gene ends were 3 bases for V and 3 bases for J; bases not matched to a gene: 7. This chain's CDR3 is CASSFIGQGYYEQYF. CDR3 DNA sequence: TGTGCCAGCAGCTTTATAGGACAGGGCTACTACGAGCAGTACTTC.

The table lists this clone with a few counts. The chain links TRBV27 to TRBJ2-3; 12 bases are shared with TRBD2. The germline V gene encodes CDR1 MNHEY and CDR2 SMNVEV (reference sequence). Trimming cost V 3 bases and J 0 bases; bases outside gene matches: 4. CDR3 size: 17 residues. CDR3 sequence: CASSFLTSGGSTDTQYF. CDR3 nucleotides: TGTGCCAGCAGTTTTCTCACTAGCGGGGGGAGCACAGATACGCAGTATTTT.

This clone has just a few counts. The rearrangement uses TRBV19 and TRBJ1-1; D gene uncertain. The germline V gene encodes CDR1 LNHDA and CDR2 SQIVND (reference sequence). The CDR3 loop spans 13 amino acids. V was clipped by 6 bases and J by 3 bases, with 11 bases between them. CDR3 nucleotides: TGTGCCAGTAGGTACTGGCAGGACACTGAAGCTTTCTTT. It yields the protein CASRYWQDTEAFF.

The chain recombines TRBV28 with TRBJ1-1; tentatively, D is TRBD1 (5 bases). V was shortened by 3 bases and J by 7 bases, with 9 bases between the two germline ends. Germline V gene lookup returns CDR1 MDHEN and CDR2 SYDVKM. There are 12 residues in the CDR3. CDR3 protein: CASSLGTGEAFF. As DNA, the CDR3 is TGTGCCAGCAGTTTGGGGACGGGTGAAGCTTTCTTT.

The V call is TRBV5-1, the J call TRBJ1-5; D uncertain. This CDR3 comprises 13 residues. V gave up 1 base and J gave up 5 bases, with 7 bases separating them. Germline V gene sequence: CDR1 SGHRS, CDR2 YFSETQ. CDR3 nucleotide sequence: TGCGCCAGCAGCTTGACAGCAGATCAGCCCCAGCATTTT. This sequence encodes CASSLTADQPQHF.

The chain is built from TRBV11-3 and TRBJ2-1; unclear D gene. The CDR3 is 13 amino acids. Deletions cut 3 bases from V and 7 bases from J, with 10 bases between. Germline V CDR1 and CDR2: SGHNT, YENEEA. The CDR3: CASSFSLNNEQFF. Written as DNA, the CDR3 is TGTGCCAGCAGCTTCTCCTTAAATAATGAGCAGTTCTTC. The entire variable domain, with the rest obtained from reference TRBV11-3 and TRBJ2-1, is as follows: EAGVVQSPRYKIIEKKQPVAFWCNPISGHNTLYWYLQNLGQGPELLIRYENEEAVDDSQLPKDRFSAERLKGVDSTLKIQPAELGDSAVYLCASSFSLNNEQFFGPGTRLTVL.

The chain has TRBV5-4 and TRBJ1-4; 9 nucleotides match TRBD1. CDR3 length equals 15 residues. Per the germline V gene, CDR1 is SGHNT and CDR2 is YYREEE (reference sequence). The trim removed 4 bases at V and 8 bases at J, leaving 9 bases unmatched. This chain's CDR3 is CASSLPGTGNEKLFF. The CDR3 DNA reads TGTGCCAGCAGCCTCCCGGGGACAGGGAACGAAAAACTGTTTTTT.

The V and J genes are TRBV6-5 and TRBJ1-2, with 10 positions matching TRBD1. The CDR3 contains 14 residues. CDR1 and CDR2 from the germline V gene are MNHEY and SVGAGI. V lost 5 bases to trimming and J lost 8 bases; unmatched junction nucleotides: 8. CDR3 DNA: TGTGCCAGCAGTAAGGGACAGGGGACTAACGGCTACACCTTC. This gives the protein CASSKGQGTNGYTF.

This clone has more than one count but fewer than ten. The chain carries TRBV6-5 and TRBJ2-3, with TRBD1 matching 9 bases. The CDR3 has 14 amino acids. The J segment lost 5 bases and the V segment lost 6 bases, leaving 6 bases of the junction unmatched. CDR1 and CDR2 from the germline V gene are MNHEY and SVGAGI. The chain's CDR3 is CASRDRGFGDTQYF. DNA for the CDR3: TGTGCCAGCAGGGACAGGGGTTTTGGAGATACGCAGTATTTT.

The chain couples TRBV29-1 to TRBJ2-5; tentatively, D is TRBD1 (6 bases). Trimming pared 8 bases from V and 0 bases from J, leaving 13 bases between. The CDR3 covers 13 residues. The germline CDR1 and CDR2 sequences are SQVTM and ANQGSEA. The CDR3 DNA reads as TGCAGCTTTTGGGGACAAAACCAAGAGACCCAGTACTTC. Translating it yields CSFWGQNQETQYF.

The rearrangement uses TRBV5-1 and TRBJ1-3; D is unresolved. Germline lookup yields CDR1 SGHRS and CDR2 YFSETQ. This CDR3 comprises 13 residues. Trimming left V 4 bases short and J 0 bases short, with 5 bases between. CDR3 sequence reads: CASSLSSGNTIYF. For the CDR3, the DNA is TGCGCCAGCAGCCTTTCCTCTGGAAACACCATATATTTT.

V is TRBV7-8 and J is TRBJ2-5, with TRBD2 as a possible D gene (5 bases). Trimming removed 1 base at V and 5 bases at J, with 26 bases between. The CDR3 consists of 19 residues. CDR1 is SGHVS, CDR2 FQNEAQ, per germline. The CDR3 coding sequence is TGTGCCAGCAGCTTAGTACTACCAGCCGGACTCCAGAGGGTGGAGACCCAGTACTTC. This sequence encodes CASSLVLPAGLQRVETQYF.

CDR3 sequence (DNA): TGTGCCAGTAACTCGGGACAGGGGCGTAACTATGGCTACACCTTC. This gives the protein CASNSGQGRNYGYTF. This chain connects TRBV19 to TRBJ1-2; 10 bases match TRBD1. From germline, CDR1 is LNHDA and CDR2 SQIVND (reference sequence). The V and J ends lost 7 bases and 1 base, in that order; junction bases with no gene match: 6. The CDR3 consists of 15 residues.

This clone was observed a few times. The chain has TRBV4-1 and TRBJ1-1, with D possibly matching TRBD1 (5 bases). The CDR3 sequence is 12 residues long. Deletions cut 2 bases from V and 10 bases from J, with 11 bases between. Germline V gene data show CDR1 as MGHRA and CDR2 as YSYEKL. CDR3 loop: CASSQNGGAAFF. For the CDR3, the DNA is TGCGCCAGCAGCCAAAACGGGGGAGCAGCTTTCTTT.

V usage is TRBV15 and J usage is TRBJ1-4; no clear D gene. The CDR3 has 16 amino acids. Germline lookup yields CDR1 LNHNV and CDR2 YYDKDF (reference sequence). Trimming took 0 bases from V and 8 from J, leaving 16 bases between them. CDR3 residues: CATSRDRSRDGEKLFF. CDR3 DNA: TGTGCCACCAGCAGAGATCGTTCGAGGGATGGGGAAAAACTGTTTTTT.

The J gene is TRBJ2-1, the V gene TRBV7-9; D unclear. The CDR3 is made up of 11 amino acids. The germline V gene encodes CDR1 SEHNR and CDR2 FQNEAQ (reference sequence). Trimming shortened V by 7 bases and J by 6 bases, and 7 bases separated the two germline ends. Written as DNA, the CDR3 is TGTGCCAGCACCCCAGGCAATGAGCAGTTCTTC. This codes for CASTPGNEQFF.

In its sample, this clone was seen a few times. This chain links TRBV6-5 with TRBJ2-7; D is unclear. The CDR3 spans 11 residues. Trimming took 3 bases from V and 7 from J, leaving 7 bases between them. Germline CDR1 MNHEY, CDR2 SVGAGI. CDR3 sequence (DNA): TGTGCCAGCAGTTATATTGGAGAGCAGTACTTC. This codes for CASSYIGEQYF.